What follows are 15 T cell receptor beta chains derived from one specimen sequenced in a study of T-cell reconstitution after alpha-beta-depleted transplantation in children. Unique molecular identifiers tagged the TCRbeta library. One entry per CDR3 protein, called by TCRdb with MiXCR from the PCR reads. Seen here are about 310,000 distinct CDR3 sequences, roughly 25% observed once, and the top ten hold around 9.9%. The specimen was PBMCs, mostly from graft donor cells, collected 180 days after TCRalphabeta/CD19-depleted stem cell transplant. These receptors were collected from a male patient between 5 and 17 years old who had a stem cell transplant for acute lymphoblastic leukemia, so the T cells may come from the graft donor.

The CDR3 loop is CASSSFRLGEQYF. Here the CDR3 DNA reads TGTGCCAGCAGTTCCTTCCGCCTGGGCGAGCAGTACTTC. The rearrangement uses TRBV12-3 or TRBV12-4 and TRBJ2-7, with D unclear. This CDR3 contains 13 residues. V was trimmed by 4 bases and J by 6 bases, leaving 13 bases between them.

CDR3 in amino acids: CASSVATGAGPVLNEQFF. The CDR3 coding sequence is TGTGCCAGCAGCGTAGCTACGGGGGCGGGACCCGTCCTCAATGAGCAGTTCTTC. The chain has TRBV9 and TRBJ2-1, with D possibly called TRBD1 or TRBD2 (6 bases each). This CDR3 contains 18 residues. Trimming took 0 bases from V and 6 from J, leaving 22 bases between them. The germline V gene has CDR1 SGDLS and CDR2 YYNGEE.

This clonotype has more than one count but fewer than ten. J is TRBJ1-5 and V is TRBV5-1; D not certain. Trimming cost V 3 bases and J 0 bases, with 28 bases left between them. CDR1 is SGHRS and CDR2 is YFSETQ in the germline V gene. This CDR3 spans 21 amino acids. This CDR3 is CASSSKGYVIQDPYSNQPQHF. The DNA for the CDR3 is TGCGCCAGCAGCTCAAAGGGTTATGTCATCCAAGACCCTTATAGCAATCAGCCCCAGCATTTT.

The chain is built from TRBV28 and TRBJ1-2; D is undetermined. CDR1 and CDR2 (germline): MDHEN, SYDVKM. The germline V and J ends were trimmed by 3 bases and 4 bases, with 9 bases remaining between them. The CDR3 sequence is 13 residues long. Written as DNA, the CDR3 is TGTGCCAGCAGTTTTGGGGAATTCTATGGCTACACCTTC. It specifies CASSFGEFYGYTF.

The chain employs TRBV5-1 and TRBJ2-3; maybe TRBD1 (6 bases). The CDR3 contains 14 residues. Trimming took 4 bases from V and 1 from J, leaving 10 bases between them. Germline V gene lookup returns CDR1 SGHRS and CDR2 YFSETQ. The CDR3 coding sequence is TGCGCCAGCAGCCGTGGGACACGCACAGATACGCAGTATTTT. It encodes CASSRGTRTDTQYF.

The gene calls are TRBV6-5 and TRBJ2-3, with TRBD2 identical over 8 bases. Germline-derived CDR1 and CDR2 are MNHEY and SVGAGI. J gave up 1 base and V 0 bases, and 3 bases lay outside the gene matches. The CDR3 runs 16 residues. CDR3 coding DNA: TGTGCCAGCAGTTACTCCCCAGCGGGAGGCACAGATACGCAGTATTTT. It codes for CASSYSPAGGTDTQYF.

This clonotype was seen only a few times. The CDR3 sequence is CASSLANEDEQYF. DNA of the CDR3: TGTGCCAGCAGCTTGGCGAATGAGGACGAGCAGTACTTC. This chain connects TRBV5-6 to TRBJ2-7; the D is unclear. This CDR3 is built from 13 residues. CDR1 SGHDT and CDR2 YYEEEE come from the germline V gene. The V gene lost 0 bases and the J gene lost 5 bases, with 9 bases spanning the gap. Using reference TRBV5-6 and TRBJ2-7 for the parts outside the CDR3, the full variable domain is DAGVTQSPTHLIKTRGQQVTLRCSPKSGHDTVSWYQQALGQGPQFIFQYYEEEERQRGNFPDRFSGHQFPNYSSELNVNALLLGDSALYLCASSLANEDEQYFGPGTRLTVT.

The table lists this clonotype with a few counts. This chain joins TRBV5-5 and TRBJ1-5; D not resolved. This CDR3 is built from 16 residues. Germline CDR1 reads SGHKS; CDR2 reads YYEKEE (reference sequence). With 1 base removed from V and 0 bases from J, the gap between germline ends came to 11 bases. The CDR3 DNA reads as TGTGCCAGCAGCTTGTTCCCCAGTTATAGCAATCAGCCCCAGCATTTT. Its translation: CASSLFPSYSNQPQHF.

In its sample, this clonotype was seen many times. The chain recombines TRBV5-1 with TRBJ1-1, with D unclear. Germline values: CDR1 SGHRS, CDR2 YFSETQ. Trimming removed 0 bases at V and 1 base at J, with 4 bases between. The CDR3 extends over 13 amino acids. DNA for the CDR3: TGCGCCAGCAGCTTGGATCCGAACACTGAAGCTTTCTTT. This sequence encodes CASSLDPNTEAFF.

This chain links TRBV6-1 with TRBJ2-7; 7 bases map to TRBD1. The V gene's germline CDR1 is MNHNS and CDR2 SASEGT. The V segment lost 5 bases and the J segment 1 base; nucleotides outside the gene matches: 8. CDR3 length: 15 amino acids. The CDR3 loop is CASSPGQTYSYEQYF. CDR3 nucleotides: TGTGCCAGCAGTCCGGGACAGACTTATTCCTACGAGCAGTACTTC.

Only a few counts were recorded for this clonotype. This rearrangement joins TRBV5-1 to TRBJ1-2, with no clear D. Germline loops: CDR1 SGHRS, CDR2 YFSETQ. The CDR3 length is 12 residues. The V end was cut by 5 bases, the J end by 2 bases, with 7 bases between. This chain's CDR3 is CASREVNYGYTF. In nucleotides, the CDR3 is TGCGCCAGCAGAGAAGTCAACTATGGCTACACCTTC. Supplemented by reference TRBV5-1 and TRBJ1-2, the full variable domain reads KAGVTQTPRYLIKTRGQQVTLSCSPISGHRSVSWYQQTPGQGLQFLFEYFSETQRNKGNFPGRFSGRQFSNSRSEMNVSTLELGDSALYLCASREVNYGYTFGSGTRLTVV.

The chain links TRBV20-1 to TRBJ1-1, with D possibly matching TRBD1 (6 bases). CDR3 size: 13 residues. V lost 0 bases to trimming and J lost 5 bases, with 10 bases between them. CDR1 DFQATT and CDR2 SNEGSKA come from the germline V gene (reference sequence). The CDR3 nucleotides read TGCAGTGCTAGAGATCAGGGGTGGACTGAAGCTTTCTTT. It translates to CSARDQGWTEAFF.

This clonotype has more than one count but fewer than ten. This chain connects TRBV7-6 to TRBJ2-2; a weak D match, TRBD2 (6 bases). The CDR3 is 13 amino acids. CDR1 is SGHVS, CDR2 FNYEAQ, per germline. Trimming removed 1 base at V and 8 bases at J, with 8 bases between. The CDR3 DNA reads as TGTGCCAGCAGCTTAGTTGCGGGGGGGGAGCTGTTTTTT. This sequence encodes CASSLVAGGELFF.

The chain uses TRBV5-1 and TRBJ1-2, with TRBD1 matching over 8 bases. This CDR3 region has 15 residues. V shed 0 bases, J shed 13 bases, and the junction held 14 bases outside the gene matches. Germline V CDR1 and CDR2: SGHRS, YFSETQ. The CDR3 protein is CASSLDAGGAVVGTF. The CDR3 bases are TGCGCCAGCAGCTTGGATGCAGGGGGCGCAGTAGTTGGCACCTTC.

This chain connects TRBV7-2 to TRBJ2-7; TRBD1 might be the D (6 bases). V shed 0 bases and J shed 5 bases, with 11 bases lying between them. The CDR3 has 14 residues. Germline CDR1 and CDR2: SGHTA and FQGNSA. The DNA of the CDR3 is TGTGCCAGCAGCTTAGCTAATGGGGGCCACGAGCAGTACTTC. Its translation: CASSLANGGHEQYF.